This T cell receptor beta chain was profiled in a study of monozygotic twins with inflammatory bowel disease. Study-level findings and limits: On the inverse Simpson index, IBD patients scored lower for TCRbeta diversity than healthy co-twins. Especially with disease activity, IBD patients had fewer clonotypes in common with others than healthy twins did.

TCRdb derives one entry per CDR3 protein from the 5' RACE reads, leaving out DNA. Recorded for this sample: over 110,000 distinct CDR3 sequences. Points on this clonotype: Its matching antigen is unknown.

This CDR3 comprises 14 residues. Germline CDR1 and CDR2: SGHRS and YFSETQ. This chain links TRBV5-1 with TRBJ2-1. The TCR was taken from a human donor with ulcerative colitis or Crohn's disease, or a healthy co-twin of an affected twin (not recorded which). Sequencing was performed on blood. The CDR3: CASSLGGWDNEQFF. Full variable domain (remainder filled in from reference TRBV5-1 and TRBJ2-1): KAGVTQTPRYLIKTRGQQVTLSCSPISGHRSVSWYQQTPGQGLQFLFEYFSETQRNKGNFPGRFSGRQFSNSRSEMNVSTLELGDSALYLCASSLGGWDNEQFFGPGTRLTVL.